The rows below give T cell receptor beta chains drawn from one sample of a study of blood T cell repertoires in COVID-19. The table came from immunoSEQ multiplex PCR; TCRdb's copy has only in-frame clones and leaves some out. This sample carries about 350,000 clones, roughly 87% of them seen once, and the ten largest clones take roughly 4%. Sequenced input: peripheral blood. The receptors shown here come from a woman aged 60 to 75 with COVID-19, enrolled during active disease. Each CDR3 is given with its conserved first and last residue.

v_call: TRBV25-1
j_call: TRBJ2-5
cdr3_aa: CASSQRAETQYF

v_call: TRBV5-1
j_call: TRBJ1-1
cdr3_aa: CASSQRDSQQAQGKAFF

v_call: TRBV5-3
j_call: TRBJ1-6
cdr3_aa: CARSFRDRNSPLHF

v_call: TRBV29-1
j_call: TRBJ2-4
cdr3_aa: CSVEDQVVAKNIQYF

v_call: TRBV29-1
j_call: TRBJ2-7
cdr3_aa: CSVVARSAFAEPAYEQYF

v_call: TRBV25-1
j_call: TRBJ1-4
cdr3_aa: CASSVGADEKLFF

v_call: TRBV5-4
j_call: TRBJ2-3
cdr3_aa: CASSRQGATDTQYF

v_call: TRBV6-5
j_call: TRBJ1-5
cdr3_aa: CASSQHPNQPQHF

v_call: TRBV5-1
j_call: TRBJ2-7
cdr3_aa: CASSPRPARGLAGNEQYF

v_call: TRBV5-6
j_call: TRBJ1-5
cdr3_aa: CASSLRGSNQPQHF

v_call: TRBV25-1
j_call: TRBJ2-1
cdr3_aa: CASSAGFLYNEQFF

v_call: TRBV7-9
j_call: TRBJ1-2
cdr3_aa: CASSLVGGGYTF

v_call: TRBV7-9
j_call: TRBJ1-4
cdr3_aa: CASSDRQGHEKLFF

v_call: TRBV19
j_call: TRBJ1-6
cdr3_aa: CASSMTGESPLHF

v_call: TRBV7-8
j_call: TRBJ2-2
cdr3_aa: CASSSTENTGELFF

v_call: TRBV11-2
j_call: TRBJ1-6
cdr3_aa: CASSFSNSPLHF

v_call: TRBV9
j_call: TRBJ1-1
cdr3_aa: CASSSRSTDLNTEAFF

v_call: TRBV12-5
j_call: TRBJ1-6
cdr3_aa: CASGPFGGNSPLHF

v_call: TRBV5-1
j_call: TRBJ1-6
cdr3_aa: CASSSREGSDSPLHF

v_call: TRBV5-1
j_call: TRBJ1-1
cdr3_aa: CASSLVGQNTEAFF

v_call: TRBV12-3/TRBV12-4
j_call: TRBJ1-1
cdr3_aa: CATTPQESAEAFF